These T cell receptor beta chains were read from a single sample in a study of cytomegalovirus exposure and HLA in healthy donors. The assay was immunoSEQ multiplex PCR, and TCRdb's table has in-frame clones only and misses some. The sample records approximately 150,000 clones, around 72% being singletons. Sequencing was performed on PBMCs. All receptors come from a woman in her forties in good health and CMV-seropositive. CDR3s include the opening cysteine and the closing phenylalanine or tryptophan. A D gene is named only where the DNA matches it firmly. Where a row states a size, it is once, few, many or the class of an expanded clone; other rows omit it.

cdr3_aa: CASNVLDRGLCNTEAFF; cdr3_nt: TGTGCCAGCAACGTACTGGACAGGGGGCTCTGTAACACTGAGGCTTTCTTT; j_call: TRBJ1-1; clone_size: .; d_call: TRBD1; v_call: TRBV6-4
cdr3_aa: CASSSGQGALSPLHF; cdr3_nt: TGTGCCAGCAGCTCGGGACAGGGGGCTCTTTCACCCCTCCACTTT; j_call: TRBJ1-6; clone_size: few; d_call: TRBD1; v_call: TRBV7-9
cdr3_aa: CASSPDSRANTGELFF; cdr3_nt: TGTGCCAGCAGTCCCGACAGCCGCGCGAACACCGGGGAGCTGTTTTTT; j_call: TRBJ2-2; clone_size: .; d_call: .; v_call: TRBV28
cdr3_aa: CASSSPGQGYGYTF; cdr3_nt: TGCGCCAGCAGCTCGCCGGGACAGGGCTATGGCTACACCTTC; j_call: TRBJ1-2; clone_size: .; d_call: TRBD1; v_call: TRBV5-1
cdr3_aa: CASSLAGTHDIQYF; cdr3_nt: TGTGCCAGCAGCTTAGCGGGCACCCACGACATTCAGTACTTC; j_call: TRBJ2-4; clone_size: .; d_call: .; v_call: TRBV7-9
cdr3_aa: CASSARQGVEGYTF; cdr3_nt: TGTGCCAGCAGCGCAAGACAGGGGGTTGAGGGCTACACCTTC; j_call: TRBJ1-2; clone_size: .; d_call: TRBD1; v_call: TRBV7-2
cdr3_aa: CASSETVINEKLFF; cdr3_nt: TGTGCCAGCAGTGAAACAGTTATCAATGAAAAACTGTTTTTT; j_call: TRBJ1-4; clone_size: once; d_call: .; v_call: TRBV6-1
cdr3_aa: CAIQAGGGTYTDTQYF; cdr3_nt: TGTGCCATACAAGCAGGCGGGGGGACATACACAGATACGCAGTATTTT; j_call: TRBJ2-3; clone_size: few; d_call: TRBD2; v_call: TRBV10-3
cdr3_aa: CASTLTINQPQHF; cdr3_nt: TGTGCCAGCACCTTAACTATAAATCAGCCCCAGCATTTT; j_call: TRBJ1-5; clone_size: .; d_call: .; v_call: TRBV2
cdr3_aa: CASSLGLAGVPTHNEQFF; cdr3_nt: TGTGCCAGCAGCCTCGGACTAGCGGGGGTGCCTACCCACAATGAGCAGTTCTTC; j_call: TRBJ2-1; clone_size: .; d_call: TRBD2; v_call: TRBV13
cdr3_aa: CAIRPRQTGDTEAFF; cdr3_nt: TGTGCCATCAGACCAAGACAGACGGGGGACACTGAAGCTTTCTTT; j_call: TRBJ1-1; clone_size: few; d_call: .; v_call: TRBV10-3
cdr3_aa: CASSDPDSRNYGYTF; cdr3_nt: TGTGCCAGCAGCGATCCGGACAGCCGTAACTATGGCTACACCTTC; j_call: TRBJ1-2; clone_size: .; d_call: .; v_call: TRBV5-4
cdr3_aa: CSVEVEGPGKQETQYF; cdr3_nt: TGCAGCGTTGAAGTTGAAGGGCCAGGGAAGCAAGAGACCCAGTACTTC; j_call: TRBJ2-5; clone_size: .; d_call: .; v_call: TRBV29-1
cdr3_aa: CASSPQAGVSADSNQPQHF; cdr3_nt: TGTGCCAGCTCACCACAGGCGGGCGTTAGCGCCGATAGCAATCAGCCCCAGCATTTT; j_call: TRBJ1-5; clone_size: .; d_call: .; v_call: TRBV18
cdr3_aa: CASTGQGRNTIYF; cdr3_nt: TGTGCCAGTACTGGGCAGGGAAGAAACACCATATATTTT; j_call: TRBJ1-3; clone_size: .; d_call: .; v_call: TRBV19
cdr3_aa: CASSVMTPDTQYF; cdr3_nt: TGTGCCAGCAGTGTAATGACTCCAGATACGCAGTATTTT; j_call: TRBJ2-3; clone_size: .; d_call: .; v_call: TRBV27
cdr3_aa: CASRDSLGYNYGYTF; cdr3_nt: TGTGCCAGCAGGGACAGCTTAGGTTACAACTATGGCTACACCTTC; j_call: TRBJ1-2; clone_size: .; d_call: .; v_call: TRBV2
cdr3_aa: CASSLDRPSNTIYF; cdr3_nt: TGTGCCAGCAGCTTAGACAGGCCCTCAAACACCATATATTTT; j_call: TRBJ1-3; clone_size: .; d_call: .; v_call: TRBV7-2
cdr3_aa: CASSLEGQGFFF; cdr3_nt: TGTGCCAGCAGTTTGGAGGGACAGGGATTTTTTTTT; j_call: TRBJ1-4; clone_size: .; d_call: TRBD1; v_call: TRBV28
cdr3_aa: CASSQTGTGGREKLFF; cdr3_nt: TGCGCCAGCAGCCAGACCGGGACAGGGGGAAGGGAAAAACTGTTTTTT; j_call: TRBJ1-4; clone_size: .; d_call: TRBD1; v_call: TRBV4-1
cdr3_aa: CASSFHGNTEAFF; cdr3_nt: TGTGCCAGCAGTTTCCACGGGAACACTGAAGCTTTCTTT; j_call: TRBJ1-1; clone_size: .; d_call: .; v_call: TRBV27
cdr3_aa: CASSAQGPDTQYF; cdr3_nt: TGCGCCAGCAGTGCACAGGGGCCAGATACGCAGTATTTT; j_call: TRBJ2-3; clone_size: .; d_call: TRBD1; v_call: TRBV10-1
cdr3_aa: CASSSPGILTGEQFF; cdr3_nt: TGTGCCAGCAGCTCCCCCGGGATCCTTACTGGTGAGCAGTTCTTC; j_call: TRBJ2-1; clone_size: .; d_call: .; v_call: TRBV11-2
cdr3_aa: CASSNQKGGELFF; cdr3_nt: TGTGCCAGTAGTAATCAAAAGGGGGGGGAGCTGTTTTTT; j_call: TRBJ2-2; clone_size: few; d_call: .; v_call: TRBV19
cdr3_aa: CASSHVVRVETDTQYF; cdr3_nt: TGTGCCAGCAGCCACGTTGTCCGGGTGGAAACAGATACGCAGTATTTT; j_call: TRBJ2-3; clone_size: .; d_call: .; v_call: TRBV2
cdr3_aa: CASSQEGRGEAFF; cdr3_nt: TGCGCCAGCAGCCAAGAAGGCCGAGGCGAAGCTTTCTTT; j_call: TRBJ1-1; clone_size: few; d_call: .; v_call: TRBV4-1
cdr3_aa: CASSPSGTGTPFEQYF; cdr3_nt: TGTGCCAGCTCACCCTCCGGGACAGGGACCCCCTTCGAGCAGTACTTC; j_call: TRBJ2-7; clone_size: few; d_call: TRBD1; v_call: TRBV18
cdr3_aa: CAGGGSILGVNTEAFF; cdr3_nt: TGTGCCGGGGGGGGGAGTATATTGGGGGTGAACACTGAAGCTTTCTTT; j_call: TRBJ1-1; clone_size: .; d_call: .; v_call: TRBV30
cdr3_aa: CASGTGAENTEAFF; cdr3_nt: TGTGCCAGCGGTACAGGGGCCGAGAACACTGAAGCTTTCTTT; j_call: TRBJ1-1; clone_size: few; d_call: TRBD1; v_call: TRBV6-5
cdr3_aa: CASNLRGMPGYTF; cdr3_nt: TGTGCCAGCAACCTTAGGGGTATGCCCGGCTACACCTTC; j_call: TRBJ1-2; clone_size: .; d_call: .; v_call: TRBV2
cdr3_aa: CASSLTTGSVDYGYTF; cdr3_nt: TGTGCCAGCTCACTCACAACAGGGTCCGTCGACTATGGCTACACCTTC; j_call: TRBJ1-2; clone_size: once; d_call: .; v_call: TRBV18
cdr3_aa: CASSLWTGTVSSGANVLTF; cdr3_nt: TGTGCCAGCAGCTTGTGGACCGGGACAGTATCCTCTGGGGCCAACGTCCTGACTTTC; j_call: TRBJ2-6; clone_size: .; d_call: TRBD1; v_call: TRBV7-9
cdr3_aa: CASRRESGELFF; cdr3_nt: TGCGCCAGCAGGCGGGAGTCCGGGGAGCTGTTTTTT; j_call: TRBJ2-2; clone_size: .; d_call: TRBD2; v_call: TRBV5-1
cdr3_aa: CASSQDRGRDIQYF; cdr3_nt: TGCGCCAGCAGCCAAGATCGAGGCCGGGACATTCAGTACTTC; j_call: TRBJ2-4; clone_size: .; d_call: .; v_call: TRBV4-3
cdr3_aa: CASRVSGGGDTQYF; cdr3_nt: TGTGCCAGCAGGGTCAGCGGGGGCGGGGATACGCAGTATTTT; j_call: TRBJ2-3; clone_size: .; d_call: TRBD2; v_call: TRBV6-6
cdr3_aa: CASRLRQNYEQYF; cdr3_nt: TGTGCCAGTAGACTAAGGCAGAACTACGAGCAGTACTTC; j_call: TRBJ2-7; clone_size: .; d_call: .; v_call: TRBV19
cdr3_aa: CASSLTGLGETQYF; cdr3_nt: TGCGCCAGCAGCCTTACAGGTCTAGGAGAGACCCAGTACTTC; j_call: TRBJ2-5; clone_size: .; d_call: .; v_call: TRBV5-1
cdr3_aa: CASSQGGQGMFRETQYF; cdr3_nt: TGTGCCAGCAGCCAGGGTGGACAGGGGATGTTTCGAGAGACCCAGTACTTC; j_call: TRBJ2-5; clone_size: .; d_call: TRBD1; v_call: TRBV4-2
cdr3_aa: CASSVTSWGFNEQFF; cdr3_nt: TGTGCCAGCAGTGTGACTAGCTGGGGTTTCAATGAGCAGTTCTTC; j_call: TRBJ2-1; clone_size: .; d_call: TRBD2; v_call: TRBV9
cdr3_aa: CASSIFLEAFF; cdr3_nt: TGTGCCAGTAGTATCTTTCTTGAAGCTTTCTTT; j_call: TRBJ1-1; clone_size: few; d_call: .; v_call: TRBV19
cdr3_aa: CASSRIARLNTEAFF; cdr3_nt: TGTGCCAGCAGTCGCATTGCGAGATTGAACACTGAAGCTTTCTTT; j_call: TRBJ1-1; clone_size: .; d_call: .; v_call: TRBV27
cdr3_aa: CASSIQGQGNTIYF; cdr3_nt: TGTGCCAGTAGTATTCAGGGACAGGGAAACACCATATATTTT; j_call: TRBJ1-3; clone_size: .; d_call: TRBD1; v_call: TRBV19
cdr3_aa: CASSYNEGAAKNSQYF; cdr3_nt: TGTGCCAGCAGTTACAATGAGGGCGCAGCCAAAAACAGTCAGTACTTC; j_call: TRBJ2-4; clone_size: .; d_call: .; v_call: TRBV6-5
cdr3_aa: CASSREAGWSPLHF; cdr3_nt: TGTGCCAGCAGCCGGGAAGCGGGCTGGTCACCCCTCCACTTT; j_call: TRBJ1-6; clone_size: .; d_call: .; v_call: TRBV5-6
cdr3_aa: CAWREGTGTEAFF; cdr3_nt: TGTGCCTGGAGGGAGGGGACGGGCACTGAAGCTTTCTTT; j_call: TRBJ1-1; clone_size: .; d_call: .; v_call: TRBV30
cdr3_aa: CSVISGEWETQYF; cdr3_nt: TGCAGCGTTATAAGCGGGGAATGGGAGACCCAGTACTTC; j_call: TRBJ2-5; clone_size: .; d_call: TRBD2; v_call: TRBV29-1
cdr3_aa: CASSVVDRGGDTQYF; cdr3_nt: TGTGCCAGCAGCGTAGTCGACAGGGGGGGAGATACGCAGTATTTT; j_call: TRBJ2-3; clone_size: .; d_call: TRBD1; v_call: TRBV9
cdr3_aa: CASTPRIGNTIYF; cdr3_nt: TGTGCCAGCACTCCGCGGATTGGAAACACCATATATTTT; j_call: TRBJ1-3; clone_size: once; d_call: .; v_call: TRBV6-1
cdr3_aa: CASSRDSGADTQYF; cdr3_nt: TGTGCCAGCTCCCGGGACTCGGGGGCAGATACGCAGTATTTT; j_call: TRBJ2-3; clone_size: .; d_call: .; v_call: TRBV6-1
cdr3_aa: CASSFLETPRGWRDRENTEAFF; cdr3_nt: TGTGCCAGCAGCTTCTTAGAGACGCCGCGGGGTTGGCGGGACAGGGAAAACACTGAAGCTTTCTTT; j_call: TRBJ1-1; clone_size: .; d_call: TRBD1; v_call: TRBV7-4
cdr3_aa: CASDVDRSGGYTF; cdr3_nt: TGTGCCAGCGATGTTGACCGTTCCGGGGGCTACACCTTC; j_call: TRBJ1-2; clone_size: .; d_call: .; v_call: TRBV13
cdr3_aa: CAWEGDSGNTIYF; cdr3_nt: TGTGCCTGGGAGGGGGACTCTGGAAACACCATATATTTT; j_call: TRBJ1-3; clone_size: .; d_call: .; v_call: TRBV30
cdr3_aa: CARGVVAGGPDEQFF; cdr3_nt: TGCGCCAGGGGTGTAGTGGCGGGGGGGCCCGATGAGCAGTTCTTC; j_call: TRBJ2-1; clone_size: .; d_call: TRBD2; v_call: TRBV5-1
cdr3_aa: CASSVGRGSAEAFF; cdr3_nt: TGTGCCAGCAGCGTTGGTAGGGGTTCGGCTGAAGCTTTCTTT; j_call: TRBJ1-1; clone_size: .; d_call: .; v_call: TRBV9
cdr3_aa: CASSQRAGVADTQYF; cdr3_nt: TGCGCCAGCAGCCAAAGGGCGGGGGTGGCAGATACGCAGTATTTT; j_call: TRBJ2-3; clone_size: .; d_call: TRBD2; v_call: TRBV4-1